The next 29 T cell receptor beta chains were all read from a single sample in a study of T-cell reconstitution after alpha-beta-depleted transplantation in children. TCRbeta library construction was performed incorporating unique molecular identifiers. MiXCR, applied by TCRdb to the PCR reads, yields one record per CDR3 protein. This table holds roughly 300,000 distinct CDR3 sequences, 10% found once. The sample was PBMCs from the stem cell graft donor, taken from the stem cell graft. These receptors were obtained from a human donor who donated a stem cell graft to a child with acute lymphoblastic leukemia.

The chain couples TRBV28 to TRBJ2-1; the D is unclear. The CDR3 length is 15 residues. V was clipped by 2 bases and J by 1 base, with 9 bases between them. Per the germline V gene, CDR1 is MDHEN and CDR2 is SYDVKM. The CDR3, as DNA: TGTGCCAGCAGTTTAAGGTCTACTTCCTACAATGAGCAGTTCTTC. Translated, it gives CASSLRSTSYNEQFF. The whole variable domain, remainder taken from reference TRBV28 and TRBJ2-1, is DVKVTQSSRYLVKRTGEKVFLECVQDMDHENMFWYRQDPGLGLRLIYFSYDVKMKEKGDIPEGYSVSREKKERFSLILESASTNQTSMYLCASSLRSTSYNEQFFGPGTRLTVL.

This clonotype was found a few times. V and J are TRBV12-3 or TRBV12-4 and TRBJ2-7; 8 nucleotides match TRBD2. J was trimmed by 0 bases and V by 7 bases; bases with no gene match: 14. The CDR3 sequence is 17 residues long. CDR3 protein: CASTRRLAGNSSYEQYF. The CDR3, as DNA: TGTGCCAGCACCCGGAGGCTAGCGGGTAATAGCTCCTACGAGCAGTACTTC.

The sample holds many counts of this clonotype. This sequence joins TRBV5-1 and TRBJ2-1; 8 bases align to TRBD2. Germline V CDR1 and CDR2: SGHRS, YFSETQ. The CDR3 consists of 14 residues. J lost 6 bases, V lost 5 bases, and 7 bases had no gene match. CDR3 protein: CASRDNSGTNEQFF. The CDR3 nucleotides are TGCGCCAGCAGGGACAATAGCGGGACCAATGAGCAGTTCTTC. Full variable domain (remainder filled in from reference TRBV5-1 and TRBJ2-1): KAGVTQTPRYLIKTRGQQVTLSCSPISGHRSVSWYQQTPGQGLQFLFEYFSETQRNKGNFPGRFSGRQFSNSRSEMNVSTLELGDSALYLCASRDNSGTNEQFFGPGTRLTVL.

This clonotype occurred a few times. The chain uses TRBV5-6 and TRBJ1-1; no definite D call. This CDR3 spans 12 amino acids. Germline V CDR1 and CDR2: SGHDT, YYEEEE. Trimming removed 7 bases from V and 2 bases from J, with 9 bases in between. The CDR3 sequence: CASALSNTEAFF. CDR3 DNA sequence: TGTGCCAGCGCCCTCTCTAACACTGAAGCTTTCTTT.

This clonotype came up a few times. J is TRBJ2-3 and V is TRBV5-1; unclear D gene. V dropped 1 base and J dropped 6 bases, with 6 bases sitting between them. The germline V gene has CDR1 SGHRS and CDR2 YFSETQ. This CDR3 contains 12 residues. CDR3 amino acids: CASSLSWDTQYF. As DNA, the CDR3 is TGCGCCAGCAGCTTGTCATGGGATACGCAGTATTTT.

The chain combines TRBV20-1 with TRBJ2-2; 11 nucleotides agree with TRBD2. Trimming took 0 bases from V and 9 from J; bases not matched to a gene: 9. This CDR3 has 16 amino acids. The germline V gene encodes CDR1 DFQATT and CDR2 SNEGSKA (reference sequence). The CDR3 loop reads CSARDVGTSGPWELFF. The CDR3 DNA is TGCAGTGCTAGAGATGTAGGGACTAGCGGACCGTGGGAGCTGTTTTTT.

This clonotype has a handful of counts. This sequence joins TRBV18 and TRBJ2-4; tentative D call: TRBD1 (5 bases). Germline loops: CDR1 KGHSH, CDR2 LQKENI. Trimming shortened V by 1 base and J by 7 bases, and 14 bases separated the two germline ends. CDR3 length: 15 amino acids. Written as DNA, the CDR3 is TGTGCCAGCTCACCACGATTTTCAGGGTTGAACATTCAGTACTTC. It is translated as CASSPRFSGLNIQYF.

The CDR3 here is CASSLRLAGRADTQYF. CDR3 nucleotides: TGTGCCAGCAGCTTGCGACTAGCGGGACGAGCAGATACGCAGTATTTT. The chain recombines TRBV13 with TRBJ2-3; TRBD2 matches 11 bases. The germline V gene encodes CDR1 PRHDT and CDR2 FYEKMQ (reference sequence). Unmatched junction bases numbered 6, after V lost 3 bases and J lost 4 bases. The CDR3 loop spans 16 amino acids. The full variable domain, completed using reference TRBV13 and TRBJ2-3, is AAGVIQSPRHLIKEKRETATLKCYPIPRHDTVYWYQQGPGQDPQFLISFYEKMQSDKGSIPDRFSAQQFSDYHSELNMSSLELGDSALYFCASSLRLAGRADTQYFGPGTRLTVL.

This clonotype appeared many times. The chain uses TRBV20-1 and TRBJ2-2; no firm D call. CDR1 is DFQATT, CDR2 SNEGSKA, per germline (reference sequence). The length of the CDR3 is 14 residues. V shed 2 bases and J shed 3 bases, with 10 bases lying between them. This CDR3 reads CSARRQAHTGELFF. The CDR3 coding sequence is TGCAGTGCTAGAAGGCAGGCCCACACCGGGGAGCTGTTTTTT.

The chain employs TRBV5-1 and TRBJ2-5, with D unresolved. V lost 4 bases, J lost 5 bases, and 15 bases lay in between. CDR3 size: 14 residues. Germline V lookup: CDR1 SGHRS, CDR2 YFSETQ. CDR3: CASSGVGSGETQYF. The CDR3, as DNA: TGCGCCAGCAGCGGAGTGGGCTCGGGCGAGACCCAGTACTTC.

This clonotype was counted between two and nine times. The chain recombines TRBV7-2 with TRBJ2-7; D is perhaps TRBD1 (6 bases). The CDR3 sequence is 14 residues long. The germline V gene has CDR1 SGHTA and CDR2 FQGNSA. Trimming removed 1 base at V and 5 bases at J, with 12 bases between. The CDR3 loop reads CASSLDRVMHEQYF. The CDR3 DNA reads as TGTGCCAGCAGCTTAGACAGGGTAATGCACGAGCAGTACTTC.

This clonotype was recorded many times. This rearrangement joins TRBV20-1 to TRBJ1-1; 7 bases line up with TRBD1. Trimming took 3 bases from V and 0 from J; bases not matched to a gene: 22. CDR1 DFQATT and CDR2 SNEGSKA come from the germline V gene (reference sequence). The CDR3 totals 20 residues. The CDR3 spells CSASLFRISPTGRMNTEAFF. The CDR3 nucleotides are TGCAGTGCTAGTTTGTTTCGGATATCTCCGACAGGGAGGATGAACACTGAAGCTTTCTTT.

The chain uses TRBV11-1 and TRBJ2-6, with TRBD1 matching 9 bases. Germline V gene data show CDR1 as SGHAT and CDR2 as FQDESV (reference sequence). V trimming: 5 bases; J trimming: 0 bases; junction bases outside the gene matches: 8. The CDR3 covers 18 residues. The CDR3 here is CASSPRQGVSSGANVLTF. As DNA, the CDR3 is TGTGCCAGCAGCCCGAGACAGGGGGTGAGCTCTGGGGCCAACGTCCTGACTTTC.

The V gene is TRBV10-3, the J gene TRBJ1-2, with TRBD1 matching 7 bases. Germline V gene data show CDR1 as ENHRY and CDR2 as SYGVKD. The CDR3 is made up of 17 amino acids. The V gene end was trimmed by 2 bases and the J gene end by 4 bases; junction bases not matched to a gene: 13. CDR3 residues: CAISELPTGTDLYGYTF. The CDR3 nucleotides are TGTGCCATCAGTGAGCTCCCTACCGGGACAGACCTCTATGGCTACACCTTC.

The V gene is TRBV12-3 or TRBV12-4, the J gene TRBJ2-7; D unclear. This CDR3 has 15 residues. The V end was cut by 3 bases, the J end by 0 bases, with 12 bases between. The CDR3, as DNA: TGTGCCAGCAGTTTCCGGGCCTCCTACTCCTACGAGCAGTACTTC. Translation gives CASSFRASYSYEQYF.

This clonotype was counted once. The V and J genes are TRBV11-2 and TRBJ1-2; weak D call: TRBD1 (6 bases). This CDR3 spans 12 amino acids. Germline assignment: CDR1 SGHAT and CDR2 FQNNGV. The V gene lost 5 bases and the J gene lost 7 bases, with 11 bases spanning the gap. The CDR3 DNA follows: TGTGCCAGCAGCCACACAGGGAGTGGCTACACCTTC. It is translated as CASSHTGSGYTF.

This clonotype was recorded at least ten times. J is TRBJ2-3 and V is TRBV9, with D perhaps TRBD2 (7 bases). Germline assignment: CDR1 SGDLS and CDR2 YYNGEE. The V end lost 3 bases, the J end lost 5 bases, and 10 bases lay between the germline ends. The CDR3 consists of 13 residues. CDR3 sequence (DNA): TGTGCCAGCAGCGAGGGGGGGAGAGATACGCAGTATTTT. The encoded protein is CASSEGGRDTQYF.

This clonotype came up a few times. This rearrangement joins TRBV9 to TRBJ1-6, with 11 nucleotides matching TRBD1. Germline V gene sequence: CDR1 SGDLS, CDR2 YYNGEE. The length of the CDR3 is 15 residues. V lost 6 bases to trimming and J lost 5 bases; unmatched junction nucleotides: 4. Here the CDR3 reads CASIGQGAHNSPLHF. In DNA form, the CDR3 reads TGTGCCAGCATCGGACAGGGGGCACATAATTCACCCCTCCACTTT.

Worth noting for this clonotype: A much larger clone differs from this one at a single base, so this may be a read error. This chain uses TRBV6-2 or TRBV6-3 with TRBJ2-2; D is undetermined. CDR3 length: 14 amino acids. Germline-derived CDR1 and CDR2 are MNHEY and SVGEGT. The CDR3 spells CASSYSNRAGQLFF. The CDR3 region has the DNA TGTGCCAGCAGTTACTCGAACCGGGCCGGGCAGCTGTTTTTT.

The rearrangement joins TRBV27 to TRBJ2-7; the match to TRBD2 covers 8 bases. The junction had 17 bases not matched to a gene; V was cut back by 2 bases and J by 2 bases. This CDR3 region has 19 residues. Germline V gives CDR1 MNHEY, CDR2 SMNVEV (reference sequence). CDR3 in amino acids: CASSLGSGARREGTYEQYF. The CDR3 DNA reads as TGTGCCAGCAGTTTAGGGTCGGGGGCGCGACGGGAGGGTACCTACGAGCAGTACTTC.

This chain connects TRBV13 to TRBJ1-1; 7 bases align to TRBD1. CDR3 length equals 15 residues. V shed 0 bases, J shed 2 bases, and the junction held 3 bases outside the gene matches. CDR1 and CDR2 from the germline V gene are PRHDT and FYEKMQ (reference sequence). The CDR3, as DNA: TGTGCCAGCAGCTTAGGGACAGGGAAAAACACTGAAGCTTTCTTT. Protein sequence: CASSLGTGKNTEAFF.

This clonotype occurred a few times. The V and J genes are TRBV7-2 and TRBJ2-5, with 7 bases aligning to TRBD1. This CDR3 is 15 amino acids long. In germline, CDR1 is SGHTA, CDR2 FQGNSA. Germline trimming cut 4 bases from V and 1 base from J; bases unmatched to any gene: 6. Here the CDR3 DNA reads TGTGCCAGCAGCTCAAGACAGGGCTCCCAAGAGACCCAGTACTTC. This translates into CASSSRQGSQETQYF.

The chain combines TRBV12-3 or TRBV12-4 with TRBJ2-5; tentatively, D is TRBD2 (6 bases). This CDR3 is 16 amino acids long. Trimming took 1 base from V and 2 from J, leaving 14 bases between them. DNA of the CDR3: TGTGCCAGCAGTTTAGGAGTTGGCGGGACTCAAGAGACCCAGTACTTC. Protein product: CASSLGVGGTQETQYF.

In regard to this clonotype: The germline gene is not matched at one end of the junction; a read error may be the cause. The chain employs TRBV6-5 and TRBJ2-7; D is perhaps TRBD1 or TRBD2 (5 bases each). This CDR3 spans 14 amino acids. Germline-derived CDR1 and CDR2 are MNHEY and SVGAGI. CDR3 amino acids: CASSYASLWDDQYF. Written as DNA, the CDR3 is TGTGCCAGCAGTTACGCATCCCTTTGGGACGACCAGTACTTC.

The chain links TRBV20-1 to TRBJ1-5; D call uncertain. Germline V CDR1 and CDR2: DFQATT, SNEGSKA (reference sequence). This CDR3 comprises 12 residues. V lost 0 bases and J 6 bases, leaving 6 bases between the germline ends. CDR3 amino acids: CSARDYGQPQHF. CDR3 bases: TGCAGTGCTAGAGATTATGGTCAGCCCCAGCATTTT.

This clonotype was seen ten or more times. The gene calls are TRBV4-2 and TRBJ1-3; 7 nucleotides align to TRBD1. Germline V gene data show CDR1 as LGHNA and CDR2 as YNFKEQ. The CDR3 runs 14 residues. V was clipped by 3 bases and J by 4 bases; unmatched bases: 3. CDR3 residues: CASSHTGVGNTIYF. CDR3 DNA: TGTGCCAGCAGCCACACAGGGGTCGGAAACACCATATATTTT.

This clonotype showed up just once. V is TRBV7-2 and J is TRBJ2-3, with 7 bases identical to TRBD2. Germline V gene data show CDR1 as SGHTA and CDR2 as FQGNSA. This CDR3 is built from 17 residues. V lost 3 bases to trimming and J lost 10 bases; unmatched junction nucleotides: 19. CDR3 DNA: TGTGCCAGCAGCTTGCTACCTAGCGGACGAAACGGCTTTCCGCAGTATTTT. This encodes CASSLLPSGRNGFPQYF.

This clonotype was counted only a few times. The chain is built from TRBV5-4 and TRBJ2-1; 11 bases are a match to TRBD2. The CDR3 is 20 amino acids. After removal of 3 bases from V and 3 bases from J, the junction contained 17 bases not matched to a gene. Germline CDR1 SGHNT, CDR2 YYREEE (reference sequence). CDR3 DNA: TGTGCCAGCAGCTCCCCTCGCGGGTTAGCGGGAGGGCCGAACTACAATGAGCAGTTCTTC. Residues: CASSSPRGLAGGPNYNEQFF.

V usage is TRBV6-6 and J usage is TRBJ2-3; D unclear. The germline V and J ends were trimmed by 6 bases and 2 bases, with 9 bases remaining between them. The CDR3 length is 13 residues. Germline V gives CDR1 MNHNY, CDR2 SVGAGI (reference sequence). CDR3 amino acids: CASRREVTDTQYF. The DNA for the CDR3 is TGTGCCAGCAGGCGAGAAGTCACAGATACGCAGTATTTT.